The 18 T cell receptor beta chains below all came from one sample that was sequenced in a study of cytomegalovirus exposure and HLA in healthy donors (dated 2017 in TCRdb). Libraries were prepared through the immunoSEQ multiplex PCR assay. A mixture of 60 forward primers for TCR Vbeta segments and 13 reverse primers for TCR Jbeta segments was used in the multiplex PCR. TCRdb stores this immuneACCESS table with in-frame sequences only. Part of the clones is absent; in the studies checked, under half of the shortfall reflects unresolved V genes, and no reason is known for the rest. The sample contains about 300,000 clones, 75% to 90% of them found a single time. Of the sample, 3.5% to 4% falls within the top ten clones. Sequencing was performed on PBMCs. These receptor sequences come from a middle-aged man in good health and CMV-seropositive.

The J gene is TRBJ2-7, the V gene TRBV6-5; D is uncertain. Per the germline V gene, CDR1 is MNHEY and CDR2 is SVGAGI. With 2 bases removed from V and 1 base from J, the gap between germline ends came to 9 bases. The CDR3 loop spans 14 amino acids. CDR3 coding DNA: TGTGCCAGCAGTTACAAGCTTTATTCCTACGAGCAGTACTTC. Its translation: CASSYKLYSYEQYF.

This chain joins TRBV9 and TRBJ2-1; D remains unclear. In germline, CDR1 is SGDLS, CDR2 YYNGEE. The CDR3 length is 14 residues. The V and J ends lost 0 bases and 4 bases respectively, with 8 bases between them. The CDR3 sequence is CASSVDAEYNEQFF. The DNA for the CDR3 is TGTGCCAGCAGCGTAGACGCCGAGTACAATGAGCAGTTCTTC.

The gene calls are TRBV4-3 and TRBJ1-4; unclear D gene. This CDR3 spans 16 amino acids. Between the trimmed V and J ends, which lost 0 bases and 0 bases, there was a span of 8 bases. Germline V gives CDR1 LGHNA, CDR2 YSLEER. The CDR3 reads CASSQERPATNEKLFF. Written as DNA, the CDR3 is TGCGCCAGCAGCCAAGAGAGGCCAGCAACTAATGAAAAACTGTTTTTT.

This chain joins TRBV27 and TRBJ2-7; 7 nucleotides match TRBD1. The CDR3 contains 13 residues. Losses at the gene ends were 7 bases for V and 3 bases for J; bases not matched to a gene: 6. Germline lookup yields CDR1 MNHEY and CDR2 SMNVEV (reference sequence). CDR3 in DNA: TGTGCCAGCACCCAGGGGGTCGGCTACGAGCAGTACTTC. Translated, it gives CASTQGVGYEQYF.

This sequence joins TRBV2 and TRBJ2-2, with 8 bases fitting TRBD2. Trimming at V came to 1 base and at J to 5 bases, leaving 6 bases not matched to a gene. The germline V gene has CDR1 SNHLY and CDR2 FYNNEI. The length of the CDR3 is 16 residues. The CDR3 sequence: CASSEEAGGWTGELFF. The CDR3 DNA sequence: TGTGCCAGCAGTGAAGAGGCGGGAGGATGGACCGGGGAGCTGTTTTTT.

As to this clone: One end of the junction does not line up with germline, which may come from a read error. This chain uses TRBV7-7 with TRBJ2-2, with 7 bases identical to TRBD1. CDR3 size: 16 residues. The germline V gene encodes CDR1 SSHAT and CDR2 FNYEAQ (reference sequence). The CDR3 bases are TGTGCTAGCAGCTTAGCGCAGGGGGAGCTCGCCGGGGAGCTGTTTTTT. It encodes CASSLAQGELAGELFF.

This chain joins TRBV7-3 and TRBJ2-3; 7 bases map to TRBD1. In germline, CDR1 is SGHTA, CDR2 FQGTGA. This CDR3 has 14 residues. V lost 5 bases, J lost 3 bases, and 5 bases stayed unmatched. CDR3 sequence reads: CASSPQQGTDTQYF. The CDR3 coding sequence is TGTGCCAGCAGCCCCCAACAGGGGACAGATACGCAGTATTTT.

The chain is built from TRBV28 and TRBJ2-7; 7 bases agree with TRBD2. The trim removed 6 bases at V and 4 bases at J, leaving 12 bases unmatched. CDR3 length: 15 amino acids. Germline loops: CDR1 MDHEN, CDR2 SYDVKM. In DNA, the CDR3 is TGTGCCAGCAGCGCGCCTGCGGGAGCAAAGTACGAGCAGTACTTC. Translated, it gives CASSAPAGAKYEQYF.

The chain couples TRBV7-6 to TRBJ1-5, with D unresolved. This CDR3 comprises 15 residues. Trimming pared 1 base from V and 0 bases from J, leaving 7 bases between. The germline V gene has CDR1 SGHVS and CDR2 FNYEAQ. The CDR3 DNA sequence: TGTGCCAGCAGCTTAGGCAGTTATAGCAATCAGCCCCAGCATTTT. Amino acids: CASSLGSYSNQPQHF.

V is TRBV19 and J is TRBJ2-2, with D unclear. The V gene lost 3 bases and the J gene lost 6 bases, with 11 bases spanning the gap. The CDR3 is 14 amino acids. Germline lookup yields CDR1 LNHDA and CDR2 SQIVND (reference sequence). CDR3 in amino acids: CASSMERSSGELFF. DNA of the CDR3: TGTGCCAGTAGTATGGAGCGTAGCTCCGGGGAGCTGTTTTTT. Based on the CDR3 plus reference TRBV19 and TRBJ2-2, the full variable domain is DGGITQSPKYLFRKEGQNVTLSCEQNLNHDAMYWYRQDPGQGLRLIYYSQIVNDFQKGDIAEGYSVSREKKESFPLTVTSAQKNPTAFYLCASSMERSSGELFFGEGSRLTVL.

The genes are TRBV5-4 and TRBJ2-1; 7 bases map to TRBD1. The CDR3 extends over 14 amino acids. The V and J ends lost 4 bases and 3 bases, in that order; junction bases with no gene match: 4. Germline V CDR1 and CDR2: SGHNT, YYREEE (reference sequence). The CDR3 bases are TGTGCCAGCAGCCCGGGGACAGTCTACAATGAGCAGTTCTTC. Translating gives CASSPGTVYNEQFF.

The chain is built from TRBV30 and TRBJ2-1; no clear D. V was trimmed by 2 bases and J by 4 bases, leaving 6 bases between them. This CDR3 is built from 12 residues. Germline loops: CDR1 GTSNPN, CDR2 SVGIG (reference sequence). CDR3 coding DNA: TGTGCCTGGAGTAGCCGTTACAATGAGCAGTTCTTC. Its protein is CAWSSRYNEQFF.

V is TRBV28 and J is TRBJ2-7; a weak D match, TRBD1 (6 bases). The CDR3 extends over 15 amino acids. Germline CDR1 is MDHEN and CDR2 is SYDVKM. Deletions cut 7 bases from V and 1 base from J, with 17 bases between. CDR3 amino acids: CASTSQGALSYEQYF. The CDR3, as DNA: TGTGCCAGCACCTCACAGGGAGCACTATCCTACGAGCAGTACTTC.

The chain recombines TRBV27 with TRBJ2-7; maybe TRBD1 (6 bases). Germline V gene sequence: CDR1 MNHEY, CDR2 SMNVEV (reference sequence). The CDR3 totals 14 residues. Trimming left V 5 bases short and J 5 bases short, with 16 bases between. Here the CDR3 reads CASSARGTYDEQYF. CDR3 bases: TGTGCCAGCAGTGCCAGGGGTACCTACGACGAGCAGTACTTC.

The genes are TRBV4-1 and TRBJ1-5; tentatively, D is TRBD1 (5 bases). The CDR3 length is 17 residues. The V and J ends lost 1 base and 6 bases respectively, with 19 bases between them. Germline V gene data show CDR1 as MGHRA and CDR2 as YSYEKL. The CDR3 coding sequence is TGCGCCAGCAGCCAAGCTTATCCCCAGCTCGGGGGTCAGCCCCAGCATTTT. Its protein product is CASSQAYPQLGGQPQHF.

V and J are TRBV5-1 and TRBJ2-4, with D possibly TRBD1 on 5 matching bases. V was clipped by 4 bases and J by 2 bases, with 10 bases between them. CDR1 and CDR2 (germline): SGHRS, YFSETQ. The CDR3 length is 14 residues. CDR3 loop: CASSGDSSKNIQYF. The CDR3 DNA is TGCGCCAGCAGCGGAGACAGTTCCAAAAACATTCAGTACTTC.

The chain has TRBV5-1 and TRBJ1-5; D unresolved. The CDR3 runs to 17 residues. With 0 bases removed from V and 0 bases from J, the gap between germline ends came to 13 bases. Germline V lookup: CDR1 SGHRS, CDR2 YFSETQ. This CDR3 reads CASSLAGKELSNQPQHF. For the CDR3, the DNA is TGCGCCAGCAGCTTGGCCGGGAAGGAGCTTAGCAATCAGCCCCAGCATTTT.

The chain employs TRBV7-9 and TRBJ2-7; 9 positions agree with TRBD2. Germline-derived CDR1 and CDR2 are SEHNR and FQNEAQ (reference sequence). The CDR3 extends over 16 amino acids. The junction had 10 bases not matched to a gene; V was cut back by 1 base and J by 6 bases. CDR3 residues: CASSLVDSGSMFEQYF. The CDR3 coding sequence is TGTGCCAGCAGCTTAGTTGATAGCGGGAGTATGTTCGAGCAGTACTTC. The full variable domain, with the rest looked up from reference TRBV7-9 and TRBJ2-7, is DTGVSQNPRHKITKRGQNVTFRCDPISEHNRLYWYRQTLGQGPEFLTYFQNEAQLEKSRLLSDRFSAERPKGSFSTLEIQRTEQGDSAMYLCASSLVDSGSMFEQYFGPGTRLTVT.